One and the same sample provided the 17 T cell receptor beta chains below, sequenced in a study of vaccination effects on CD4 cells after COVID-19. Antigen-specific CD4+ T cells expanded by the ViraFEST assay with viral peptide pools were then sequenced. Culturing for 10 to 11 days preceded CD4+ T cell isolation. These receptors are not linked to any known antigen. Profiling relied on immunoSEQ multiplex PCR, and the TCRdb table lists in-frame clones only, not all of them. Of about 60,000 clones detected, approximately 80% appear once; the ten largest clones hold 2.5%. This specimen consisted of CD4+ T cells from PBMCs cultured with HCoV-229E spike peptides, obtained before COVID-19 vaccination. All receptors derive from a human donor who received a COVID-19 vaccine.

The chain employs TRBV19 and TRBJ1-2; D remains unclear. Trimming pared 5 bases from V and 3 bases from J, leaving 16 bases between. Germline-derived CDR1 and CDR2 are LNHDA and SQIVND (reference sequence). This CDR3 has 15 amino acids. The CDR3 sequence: CASSLKPQPDYGYTF. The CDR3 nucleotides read TGTGCCAGTAGTCTAAAGCCCCAACCGGACTATGGCTACACCTTC. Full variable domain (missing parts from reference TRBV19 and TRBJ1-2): DGGITQSPKYLFRKEGQNVTLSCEQNLNHDAMYWYRQDPGQGLRLIYYSQIVNDFQKGDIAEGYSVSREKKESFPLTVTSAQKNPTAFYLCASSLKPQPDYGYTFGSGTRLTVV.

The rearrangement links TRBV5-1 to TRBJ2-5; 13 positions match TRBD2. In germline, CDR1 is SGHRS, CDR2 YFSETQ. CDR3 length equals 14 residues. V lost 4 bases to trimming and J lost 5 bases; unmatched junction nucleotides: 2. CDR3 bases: TGCGCCAGCAGCGGGACTAGCGGGGTGGAGACCCAGTACTTC. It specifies CASSGTSGVETQYF.

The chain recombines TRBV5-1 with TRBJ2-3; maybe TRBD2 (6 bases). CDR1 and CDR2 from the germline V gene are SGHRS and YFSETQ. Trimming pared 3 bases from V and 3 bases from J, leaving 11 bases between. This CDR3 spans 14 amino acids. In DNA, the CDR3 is TGCGCCAGCAGCTCGGGACTTATAACAGATACGCAGTATTTT. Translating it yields CASSSGLITDTQYF.

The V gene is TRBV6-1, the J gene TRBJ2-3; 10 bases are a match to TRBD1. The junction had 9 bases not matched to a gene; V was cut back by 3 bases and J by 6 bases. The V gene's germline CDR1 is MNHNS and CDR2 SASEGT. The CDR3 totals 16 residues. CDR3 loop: CASSEFGTGEMDTQYF. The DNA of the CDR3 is TGTGCCAGCAGTGAGTTTGGGACAGGGGAGATGGATACGCAGTATTTT.

The CDR3 region has the DNA TGTGCTAGTGGTTTGGGGAGCATACTATCCTACAATGAGCAGTTCTTC. Amino acids: CASGLGSILSYNEQFF. This chain uses TRBV12-5 with TRBJ2-1; D call uncertain. The germline gives CDR1 LGHNT, CDR2 FRNRAP. CDR3 size: 16 residues. Between the trimmed V and J ends, which lost 1 base and 1 base, there was a span of 11 bases.

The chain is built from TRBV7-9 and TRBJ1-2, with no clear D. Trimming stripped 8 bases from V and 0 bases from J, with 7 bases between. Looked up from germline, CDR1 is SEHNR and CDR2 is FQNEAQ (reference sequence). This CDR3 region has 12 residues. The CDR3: CASDATNYGYTF. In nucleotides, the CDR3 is TGTGCCAGCGACGCCACTAACTATGGCTACACCTTC.

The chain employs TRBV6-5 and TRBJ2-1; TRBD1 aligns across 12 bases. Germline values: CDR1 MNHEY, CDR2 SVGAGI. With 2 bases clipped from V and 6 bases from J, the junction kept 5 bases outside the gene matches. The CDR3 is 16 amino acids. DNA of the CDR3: TGTGCCAGCAGTTACCTGGGACAGGGGGCCGGCAATGAGCAGTTCTTC. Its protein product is CASSYLGQGAGNEQFF.

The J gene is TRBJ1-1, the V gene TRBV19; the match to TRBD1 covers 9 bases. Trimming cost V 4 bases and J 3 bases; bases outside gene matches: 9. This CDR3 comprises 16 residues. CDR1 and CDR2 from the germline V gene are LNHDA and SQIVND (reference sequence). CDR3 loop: CASSTRTGVLYTEAFF. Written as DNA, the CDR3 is TGTGCCAGTAGTACCCGGACAGGGGTCCTTTACACTGAAGCTTTCTTT.

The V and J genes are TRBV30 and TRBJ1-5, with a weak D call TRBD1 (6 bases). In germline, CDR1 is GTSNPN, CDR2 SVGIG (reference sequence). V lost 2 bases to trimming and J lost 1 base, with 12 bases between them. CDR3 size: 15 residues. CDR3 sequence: CAWSYRVGSNQPQHF. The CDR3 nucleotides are TGTGCCTGGAGTTACAGGGTGGGGAGCAATCAGCCCCAGCATTTT.

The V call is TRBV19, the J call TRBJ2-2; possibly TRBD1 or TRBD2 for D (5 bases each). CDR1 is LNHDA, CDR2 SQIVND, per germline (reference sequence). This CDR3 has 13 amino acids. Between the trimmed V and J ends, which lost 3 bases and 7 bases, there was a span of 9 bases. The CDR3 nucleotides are TGTGCCAGTAGTATGGCTGGGGGCGGGGAGCTGTTTTTT. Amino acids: CASSMAGGGELFF.

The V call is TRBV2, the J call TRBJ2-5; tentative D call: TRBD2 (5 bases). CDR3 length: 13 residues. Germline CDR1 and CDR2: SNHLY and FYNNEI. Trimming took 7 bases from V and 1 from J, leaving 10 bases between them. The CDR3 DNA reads TGTGCCAGCACGAAGAGGGCCCAAGAGACCCAGTACTTC. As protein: CASTKRAQETQYF.

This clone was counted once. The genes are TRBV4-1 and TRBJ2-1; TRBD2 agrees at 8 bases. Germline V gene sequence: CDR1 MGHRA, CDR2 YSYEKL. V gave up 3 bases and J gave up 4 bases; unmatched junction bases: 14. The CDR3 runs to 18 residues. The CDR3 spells CASSQGGTIAGRYNEQFF. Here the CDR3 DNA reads TGCGCCAGCAGCCAGGGTGGGACTATAGCGGGGAGATACAATGAGCAGTTCTTC.

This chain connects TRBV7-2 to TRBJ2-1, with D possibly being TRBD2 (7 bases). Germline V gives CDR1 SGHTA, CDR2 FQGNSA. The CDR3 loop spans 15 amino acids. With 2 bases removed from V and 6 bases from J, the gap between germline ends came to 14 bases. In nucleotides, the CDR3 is TGTGCCAGCAGCTTAAAACTGGGAGGGGGCAATGAGCAGTTCTTC. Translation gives CASSLKLGGGNEQFF.

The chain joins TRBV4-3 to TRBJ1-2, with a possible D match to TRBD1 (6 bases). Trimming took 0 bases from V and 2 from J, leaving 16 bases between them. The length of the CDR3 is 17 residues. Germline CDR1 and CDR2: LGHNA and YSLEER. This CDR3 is CASSQDMNRARNYGYTF. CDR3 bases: TGCGCCAGCAGCCAAGATATGAACAGGGCTAGGAACTATGGCTACACCTTC.

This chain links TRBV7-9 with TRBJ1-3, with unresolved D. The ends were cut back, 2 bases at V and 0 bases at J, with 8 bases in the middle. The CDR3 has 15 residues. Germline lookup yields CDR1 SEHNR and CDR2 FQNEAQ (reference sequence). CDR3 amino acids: CASSLTAYSGNTIYF. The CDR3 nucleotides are TGTGCCAGCAGCTTAACGGCTTACTCTGGAAACACCATATATTTT.

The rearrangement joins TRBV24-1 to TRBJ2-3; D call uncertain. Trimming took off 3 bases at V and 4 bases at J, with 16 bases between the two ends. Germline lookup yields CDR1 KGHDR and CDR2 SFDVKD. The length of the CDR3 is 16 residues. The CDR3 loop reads CATSDKGWTVADTQYF. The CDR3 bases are TGTGCCACCAGTGATAAAGGGTGGACGGTGGCAGATACGCAGTATTTT.

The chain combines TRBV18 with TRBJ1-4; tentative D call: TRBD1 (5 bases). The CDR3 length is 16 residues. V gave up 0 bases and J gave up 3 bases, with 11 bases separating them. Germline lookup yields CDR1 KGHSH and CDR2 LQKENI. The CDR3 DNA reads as TGTGCCAGCTCACCACCAACCAGGGCATCTAATGAAAAACTGTTTTTT. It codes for CASSPPTRASNEKLFF.